This T cell receptor (beta chain) originates from a study of blood T cell repertoires in COVID-19. Across the whole study: Material from acute and convalescent COVID-19 was sourced from the United States, Italy and Spain. PBMCs, B-cell-depleted T cells, or T cells provided the cDNA or gDNA that made up the material.

This CDR3 is 18 amino acids long. Trimming pared 1 base from V and 4 bases from J, leaving 20 bases between. Germline V CDR1 and CDR2: MDHEN, SYDVKM. As originally analysed: For nucleated cells, counts were estimated from reference gene primer amplification. Produced via immunoSEQ multiplex PCR; TCRdb's table is partial and in-frame only. The V and J calls and the clone size are those of that table, but D and trimming were determined from the DNA. The sample contains over 50,000 clones, around 86% of which appear only once. The sequencing sample was made of peripheral blood. The V gene is TRBV28, the J gene TRBJ1-5; D call uncertain. This TCR derives from a human donor in a cohort sampled during active COVID-19. In DNA form, the CDR3 reads TGTGCCAGCAGTTTATCTACGGGATGGAGAATATCGAATCAGCCCCAGCATTTT. Its translation is CASSLSTGWRISNQPQHF. The full variable domain, completed using reference TRBV28 and TRBJ1-5, is DVKVTQSSRYLVKRTGEKVFLECVQDMDHENMFWYRQDPGLGLRLIYFSYDVKMKEKGDIPEGYSVSREKKERFSLILESASTNQTSMYLCASSLSTGWRISNQPQHFGDGTRLSIL.